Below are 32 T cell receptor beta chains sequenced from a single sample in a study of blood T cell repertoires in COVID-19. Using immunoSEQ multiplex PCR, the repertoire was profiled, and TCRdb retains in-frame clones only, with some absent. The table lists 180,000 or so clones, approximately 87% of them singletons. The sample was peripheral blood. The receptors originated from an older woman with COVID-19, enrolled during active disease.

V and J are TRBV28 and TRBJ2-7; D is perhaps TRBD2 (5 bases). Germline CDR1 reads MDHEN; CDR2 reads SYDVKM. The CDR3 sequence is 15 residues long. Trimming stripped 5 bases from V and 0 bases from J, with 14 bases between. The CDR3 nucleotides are TGTGCCAGCAGTCAATCACTAGTATACTCCTACGAGCAGTACTTC. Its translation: CASSQSLVYSYEQYF.

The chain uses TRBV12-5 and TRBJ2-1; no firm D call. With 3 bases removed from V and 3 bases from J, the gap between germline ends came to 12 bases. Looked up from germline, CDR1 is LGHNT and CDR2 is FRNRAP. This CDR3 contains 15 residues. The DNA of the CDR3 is TGTGCTAGTGGTTTTGCGCTCTACCACTACAATGAGCAGTTCTTC. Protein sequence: CASGFALYHYNEQFF.

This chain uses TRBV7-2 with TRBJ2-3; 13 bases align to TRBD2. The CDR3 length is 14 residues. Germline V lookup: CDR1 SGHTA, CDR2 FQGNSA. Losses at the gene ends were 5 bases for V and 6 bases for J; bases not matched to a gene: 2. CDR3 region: CASSRTSGSDTQYF. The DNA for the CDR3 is TGTGCCAGCAGCCGGACTAGCGGGAGTGATACGCAGTATTTT.

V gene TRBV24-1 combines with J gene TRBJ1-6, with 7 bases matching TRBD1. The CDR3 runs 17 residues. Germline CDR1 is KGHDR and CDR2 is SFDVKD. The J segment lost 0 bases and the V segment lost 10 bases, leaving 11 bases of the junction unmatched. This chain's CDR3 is CATLIRQGSSYNSPLHF. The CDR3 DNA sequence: TGTGCCACTCTAATACGACAGGGTAGCTCCTATAATTCACCCCTCCACTTT.

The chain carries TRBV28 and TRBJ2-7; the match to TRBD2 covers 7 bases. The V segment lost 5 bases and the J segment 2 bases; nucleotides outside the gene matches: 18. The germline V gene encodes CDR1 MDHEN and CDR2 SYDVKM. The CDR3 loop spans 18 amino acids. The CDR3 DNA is TGTGCCAGCAGTAGTTCCCCTGGGGGGGGAGGGCCGACCTACGAGCAGTACTTC. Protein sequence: CASSSSPGGGGPTYEQYF.

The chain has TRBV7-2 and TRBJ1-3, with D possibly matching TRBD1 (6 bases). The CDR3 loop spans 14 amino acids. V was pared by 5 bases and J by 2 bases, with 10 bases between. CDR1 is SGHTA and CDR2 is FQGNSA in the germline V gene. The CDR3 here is CASSLGQPGNTIYF. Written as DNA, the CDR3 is TGTGCCAGCAGCCTAGGACAGCCTGGAAACACCATATATTTT.

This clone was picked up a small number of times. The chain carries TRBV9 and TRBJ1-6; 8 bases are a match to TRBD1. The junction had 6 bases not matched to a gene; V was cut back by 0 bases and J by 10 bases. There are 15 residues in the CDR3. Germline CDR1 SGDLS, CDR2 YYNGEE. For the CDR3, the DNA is TGTGCCAGCAGCGTAGATGTGACAGGGGAATCACCCCTCCACTTT. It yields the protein CASSVDVTGESPLHF.

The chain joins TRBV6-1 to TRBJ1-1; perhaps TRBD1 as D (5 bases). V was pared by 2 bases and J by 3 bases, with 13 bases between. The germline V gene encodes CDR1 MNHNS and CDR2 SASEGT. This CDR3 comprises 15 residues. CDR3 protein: CASSENGSGDTEAFF. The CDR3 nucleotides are TGTGCCAGCAGTGAAAACGGGTCGGGGGACACTGAAGCTTTCTTT.

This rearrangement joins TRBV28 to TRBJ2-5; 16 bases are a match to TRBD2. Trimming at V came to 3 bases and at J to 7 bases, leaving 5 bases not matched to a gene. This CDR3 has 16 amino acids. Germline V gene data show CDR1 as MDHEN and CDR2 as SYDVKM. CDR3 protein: CASSLGTSGREVTQYF. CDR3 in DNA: TGTGCCAGCAGTTTGGGGACTAGCGGGAGGGAGGTGACCCAGTACTTC.

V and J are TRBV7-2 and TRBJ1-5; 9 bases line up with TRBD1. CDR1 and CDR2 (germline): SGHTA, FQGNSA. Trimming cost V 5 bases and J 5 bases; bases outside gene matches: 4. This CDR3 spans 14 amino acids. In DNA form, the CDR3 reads TGTGCCAGCAGCCTACGGACAGGGGATCAGCCCCAGCATTTT. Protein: CASSLRTGDQPQHF.

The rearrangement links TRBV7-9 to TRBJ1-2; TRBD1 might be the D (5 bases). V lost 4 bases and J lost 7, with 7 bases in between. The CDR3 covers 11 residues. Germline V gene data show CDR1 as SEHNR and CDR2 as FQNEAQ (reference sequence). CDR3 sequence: CASSWRGGYTF. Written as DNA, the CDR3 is TGTGCCAGCAGCTGGAGGGGTGGCTACACCTTC.

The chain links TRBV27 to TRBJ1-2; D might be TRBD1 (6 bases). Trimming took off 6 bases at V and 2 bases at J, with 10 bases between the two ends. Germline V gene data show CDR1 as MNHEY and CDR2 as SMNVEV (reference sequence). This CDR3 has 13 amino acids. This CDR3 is CASSSTGNYGYTF. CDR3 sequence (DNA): TGTGCCAGCAGCTCCACAGGGAACTATGGCTACACCTTC.

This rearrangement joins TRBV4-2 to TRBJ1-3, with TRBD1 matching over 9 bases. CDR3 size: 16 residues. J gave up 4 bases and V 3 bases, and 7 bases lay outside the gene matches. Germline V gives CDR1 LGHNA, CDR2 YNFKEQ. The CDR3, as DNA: TGTGCCAGCAGCCAGGACCGGACAGGGGTCGGAAACACCATATATTTT. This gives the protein CASSQDRTGVGNTIYF.

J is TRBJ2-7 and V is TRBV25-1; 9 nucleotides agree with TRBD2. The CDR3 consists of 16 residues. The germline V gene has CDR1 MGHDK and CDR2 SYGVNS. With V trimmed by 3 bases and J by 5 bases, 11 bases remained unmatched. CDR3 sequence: CASSESPGLAFNEQYF. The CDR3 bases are TGTGCCAGCAGTGAGTCCCCGGGACTAGCATTCAACGAGCAGTACTTC.

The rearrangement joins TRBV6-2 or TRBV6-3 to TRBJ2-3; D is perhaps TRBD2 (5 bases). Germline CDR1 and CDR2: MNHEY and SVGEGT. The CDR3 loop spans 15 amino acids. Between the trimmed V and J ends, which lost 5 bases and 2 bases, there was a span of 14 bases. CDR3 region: CASSHPGINTDTQYF. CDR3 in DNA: TGTGCCAGCAGTCACCCCGGGATCAACACAGATACGCAGTATTTT.

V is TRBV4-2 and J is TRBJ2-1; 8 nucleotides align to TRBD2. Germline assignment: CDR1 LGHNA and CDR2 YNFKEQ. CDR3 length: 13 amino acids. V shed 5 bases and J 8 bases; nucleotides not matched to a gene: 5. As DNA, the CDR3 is TGTGCCAGCAGCTTCGGGAGGGGCCATGAGCAGTTCTTC. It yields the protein CASSFGRGHEQFF.

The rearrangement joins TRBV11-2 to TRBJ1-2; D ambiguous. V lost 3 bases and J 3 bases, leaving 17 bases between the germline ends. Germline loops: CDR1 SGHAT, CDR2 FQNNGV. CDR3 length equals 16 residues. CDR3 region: CASSLSSQNHYYGYTF. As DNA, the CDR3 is TGTGCCAGCAGCTTGTCTTCGCAAAACCACTACTATGGCTACACCTTC.

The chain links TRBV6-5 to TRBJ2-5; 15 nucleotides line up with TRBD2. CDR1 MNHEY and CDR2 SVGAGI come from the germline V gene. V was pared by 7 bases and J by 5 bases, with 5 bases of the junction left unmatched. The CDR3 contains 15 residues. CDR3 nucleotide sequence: TGTGCCAGCACCGGACTAGCGGGAGGGGGGGAGACCCAGTACTTC. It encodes CASTGLAGGGETQYF.

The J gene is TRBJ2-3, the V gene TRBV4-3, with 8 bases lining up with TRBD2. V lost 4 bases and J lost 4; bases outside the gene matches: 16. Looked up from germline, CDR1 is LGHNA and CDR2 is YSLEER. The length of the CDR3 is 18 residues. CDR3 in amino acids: CASSPGSGSGIRSDTQYF. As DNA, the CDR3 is TGCGCCAGCAGCCCGGGGTCCGGTAGCGGGATTAGGTCAGATACGCAGTATTTT.

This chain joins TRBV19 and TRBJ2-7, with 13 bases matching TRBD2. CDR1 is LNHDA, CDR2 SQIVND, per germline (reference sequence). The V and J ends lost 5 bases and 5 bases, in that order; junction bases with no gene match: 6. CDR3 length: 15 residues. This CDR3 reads CASSAWTSGRNEQYF. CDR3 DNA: TGTGCCAGTAGTGCCTGGACTAGCGGGAGAAACGAGCAGTACTTC.

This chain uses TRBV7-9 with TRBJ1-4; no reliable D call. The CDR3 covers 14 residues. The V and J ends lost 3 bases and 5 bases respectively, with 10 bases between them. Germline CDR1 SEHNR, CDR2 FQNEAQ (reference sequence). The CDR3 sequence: CASSLLTENEKLFF. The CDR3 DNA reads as TGTGCCAGCAGCTTGCTCACAGAGAATGAAAAACTGTTTTTT.

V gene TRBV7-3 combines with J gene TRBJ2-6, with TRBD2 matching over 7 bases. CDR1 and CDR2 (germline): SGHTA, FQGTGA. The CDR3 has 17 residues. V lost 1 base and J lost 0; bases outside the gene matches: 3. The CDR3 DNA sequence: TGTGCCAGCAGCTTAAGGCCGGGAGGCTCTGGGGCCAACGTCCTGACTTTC. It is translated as CASSLRPGGSGANVLTF.

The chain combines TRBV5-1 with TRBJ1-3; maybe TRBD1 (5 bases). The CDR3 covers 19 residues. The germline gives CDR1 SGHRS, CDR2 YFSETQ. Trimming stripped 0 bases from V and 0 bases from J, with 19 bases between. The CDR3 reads CASSLGRRGSGVSGNTIYF. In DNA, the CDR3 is TGCGCCAGCAGCTTGGGTCGGAGGGGTAGTGGAGTCTCTGGAAACACCATATATTTT.

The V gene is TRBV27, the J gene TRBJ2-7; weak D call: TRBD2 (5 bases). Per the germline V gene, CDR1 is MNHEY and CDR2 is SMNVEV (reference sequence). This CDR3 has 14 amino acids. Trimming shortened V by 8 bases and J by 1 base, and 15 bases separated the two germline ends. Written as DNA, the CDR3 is TGTGCCAGCGGTATTGCGGGCGCTTCCTACGAGCAGTACTTC. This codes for CASGIAGASYEQYF.

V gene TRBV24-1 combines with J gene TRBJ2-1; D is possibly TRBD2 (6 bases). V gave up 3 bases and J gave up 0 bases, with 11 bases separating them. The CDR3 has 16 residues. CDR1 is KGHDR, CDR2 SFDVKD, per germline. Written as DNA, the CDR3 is TGTGCCACCAGTGATCATAGCGGAAGCTCCTACAATGAGCAGTTCTTC. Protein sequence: CATSDHSGSSYNEQFF.

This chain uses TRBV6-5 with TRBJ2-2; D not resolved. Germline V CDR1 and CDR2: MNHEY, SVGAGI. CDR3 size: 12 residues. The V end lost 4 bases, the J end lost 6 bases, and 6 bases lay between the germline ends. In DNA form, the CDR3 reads TGTGCCAGCAGTTTCCGGTCCGGGGAGCTGTTTTTT. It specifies CASSFRSGELFF.

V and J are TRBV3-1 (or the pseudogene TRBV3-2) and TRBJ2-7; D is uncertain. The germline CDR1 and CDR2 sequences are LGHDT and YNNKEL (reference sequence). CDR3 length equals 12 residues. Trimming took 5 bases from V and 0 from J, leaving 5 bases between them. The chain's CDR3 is CASSASSYEQYF. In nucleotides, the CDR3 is TGTGCCAGCAGCGCGAGCTCCTACGAGCAGTACTTC.

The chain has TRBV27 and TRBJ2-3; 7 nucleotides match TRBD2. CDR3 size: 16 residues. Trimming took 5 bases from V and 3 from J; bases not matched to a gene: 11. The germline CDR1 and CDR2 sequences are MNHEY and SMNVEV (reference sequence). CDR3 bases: TGTGCCAGCAGTCTTGCGACGGGAGCGGGAACAGATACGCAGTATTTT. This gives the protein CASSLATGAGTDTQYF.

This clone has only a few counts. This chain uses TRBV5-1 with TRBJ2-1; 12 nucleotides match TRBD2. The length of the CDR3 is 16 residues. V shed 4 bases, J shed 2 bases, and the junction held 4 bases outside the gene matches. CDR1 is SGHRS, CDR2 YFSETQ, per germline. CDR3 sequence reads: CASSTGTSGPYNEQFF. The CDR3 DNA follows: TGCGCCAGCAGCACCGGGACTAGCGGGCCCTACAATGAGCAGTTCTTC.

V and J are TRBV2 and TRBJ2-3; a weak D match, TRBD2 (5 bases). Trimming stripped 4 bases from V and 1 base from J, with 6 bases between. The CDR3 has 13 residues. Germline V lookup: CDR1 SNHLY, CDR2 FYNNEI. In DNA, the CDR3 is TGTGCCAGCAGTGTCGGGGGCACAGATACGCAGTATTTT. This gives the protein CASSVGGTDTQYF.

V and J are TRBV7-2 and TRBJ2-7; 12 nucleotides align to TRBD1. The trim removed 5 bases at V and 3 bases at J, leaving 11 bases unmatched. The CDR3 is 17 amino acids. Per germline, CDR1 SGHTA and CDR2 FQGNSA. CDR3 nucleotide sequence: TGTGCCAGCAGCATACTTACGGGACAGGGGGCGCTCTACGAGCAGTACTTC. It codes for CASSILTGQGALYEQYF.

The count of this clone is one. In DNA form, the CDR3 reads TGTGCCAGCTCACCAGCGGGGGCGGCCAAAAACATTCAGTACTTC. Encoded protein: CASSPAGAAKNIQYF. The chain joins TRBV18 to TRBJ2-4; a possible D gene is TRBD2 (7 bases). Germline values: CDR1 KGHSH, CDR2 LQKENI. V gave up 2 bases and J gave up 1 base, with 9 bases separating them. CDR3 length equals 15 residues.